This T cell receptor beta chain emerged from a study of T cell repertoires in cytomegalovirus infection. Study-wide points: HLA-C-restricted, CMV-specific TCR beta clonotypes were dominant ex vivo. Identification of carriers of CMV plus the relevant HLA was performed using cumulative public TCR beta family frequency.

Using its own MiXCR run on the reads, TCRdb lists one record per CDR3 protein. The sample holds some 250,000 distinct CDR3 sequences, 9.1% seen once. The V end lost 3 bases, the J end lost 4 bases, and 6 bases lay between the germline ends. This CDR3 comprises 12 residues. Germline V gene lookup returns CDR1 SGHTA and CDR2 FQGNSA. This clonotype was seen more than once but under ten times. Its antigen is currently unknown. V gene TRBV7-2 combines with J gene TRBJ1-2; D unresolved. The TCR comes from a human donor in good health (CMV status not recorded). Some clones in this sample may be carry-over from other donors' samples. The sequenced sample consisted of PBMCs. The CDR3 DNA reads TGTGCCAGCAGCTTCGAGGTCTATGGCTACACCTTC. It codes for CASSFEVYGYTF.